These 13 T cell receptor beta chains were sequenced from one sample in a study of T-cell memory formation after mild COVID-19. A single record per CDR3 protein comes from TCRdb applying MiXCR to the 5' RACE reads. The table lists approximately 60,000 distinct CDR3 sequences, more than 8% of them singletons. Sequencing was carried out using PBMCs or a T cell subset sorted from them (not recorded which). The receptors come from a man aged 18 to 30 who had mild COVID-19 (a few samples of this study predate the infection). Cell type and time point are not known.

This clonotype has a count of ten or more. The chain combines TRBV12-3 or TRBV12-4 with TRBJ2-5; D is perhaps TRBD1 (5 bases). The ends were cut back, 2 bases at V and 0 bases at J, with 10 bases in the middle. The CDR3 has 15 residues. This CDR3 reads CASSLRSGYQETQYF. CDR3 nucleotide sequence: TGTGCCAGCAGTTTAAGGTCAGGGTACCAAGAGACCCAGTACTTC.

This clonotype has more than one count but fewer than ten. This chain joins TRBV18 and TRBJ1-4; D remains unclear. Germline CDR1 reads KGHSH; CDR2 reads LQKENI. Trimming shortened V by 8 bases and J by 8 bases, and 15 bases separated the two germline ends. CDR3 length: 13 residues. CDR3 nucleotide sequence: TGTGCCAGCACGCGGACCGAGGAGGAAAAACTGTTTTTT. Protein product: CASTRTEEEKLFF.

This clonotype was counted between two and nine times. CDR3 bases: TGTGCCAGCAGTTACCCCTACCGGACAGCCGAGCAGTTCTTC. Translated: CASSYPYRTAEQFF. The rearrangement joins TRBV6-2 or TRBV6-3 to TRBJ2-1; D possibly corresponds to TRBD1 (6 bases). V lost 2 bases and J 10 bases, leaving 15 bases between the germline ends. The CDR3 extends over 14 amino acids. Germline lookup yields CDR1 MNHEY and CDR2 SVGEGT.

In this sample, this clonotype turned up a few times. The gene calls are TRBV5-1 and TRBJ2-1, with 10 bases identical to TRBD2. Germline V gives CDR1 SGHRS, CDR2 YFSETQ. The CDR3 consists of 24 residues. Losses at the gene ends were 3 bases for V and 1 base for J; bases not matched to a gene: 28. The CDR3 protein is CASSSQGIQVRGEASGGSYNEQFF. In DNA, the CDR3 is TGCGCCAGCAGCTCCCAGGGTATCCAGGTCAGGGGCGAAGCTAGCGGGGGTTCCTACAATGAGCAGTTCTTC.

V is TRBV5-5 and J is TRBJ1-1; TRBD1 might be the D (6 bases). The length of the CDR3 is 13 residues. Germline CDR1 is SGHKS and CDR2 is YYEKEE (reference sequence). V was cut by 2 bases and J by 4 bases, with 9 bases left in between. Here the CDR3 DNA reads TGTGCCAGCAGCTTACAGGGAGCCACTGAAGCTTTCTTT. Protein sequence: CASSLQGATEAFF.

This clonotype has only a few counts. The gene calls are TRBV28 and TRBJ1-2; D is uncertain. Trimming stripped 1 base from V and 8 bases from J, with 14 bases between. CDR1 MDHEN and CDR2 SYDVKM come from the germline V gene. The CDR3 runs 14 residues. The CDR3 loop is CASSLYLEPRGYTF. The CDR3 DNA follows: TGTGCCAGCAGTTTATATCTGGAACCGAGGGGCTACACCTTC.

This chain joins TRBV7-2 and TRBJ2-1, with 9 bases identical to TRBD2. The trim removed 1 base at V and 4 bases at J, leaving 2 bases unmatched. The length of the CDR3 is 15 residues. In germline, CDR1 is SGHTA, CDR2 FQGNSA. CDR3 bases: TGTGCCAGCAGCTTAGTAGCGGGGGCTTACAATGAGCAGTTCTTC. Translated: CASSLVAGAYNEQFF.

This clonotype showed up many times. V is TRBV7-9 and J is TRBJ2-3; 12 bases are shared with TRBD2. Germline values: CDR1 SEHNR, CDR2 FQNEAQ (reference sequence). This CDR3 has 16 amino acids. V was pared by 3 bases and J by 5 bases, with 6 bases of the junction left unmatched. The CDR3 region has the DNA TGTGCCAGCAGCTTGGCCCTAGCGGGGGGGCAAGATACGCAGTATTTT. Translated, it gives CASSLALAGGQDTQYF. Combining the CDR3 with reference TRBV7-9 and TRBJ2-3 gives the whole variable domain DTGVSQNPRHKITKRGQNVTFRCDPISEHNRLYWYRQTLGQGPEFLTYFQNEAQLEKSRLLSDRFSAERPKGSFSTLEIQRTEQGDSAMYLCASSLALAGGQDTQYFGPGTRLTVL.

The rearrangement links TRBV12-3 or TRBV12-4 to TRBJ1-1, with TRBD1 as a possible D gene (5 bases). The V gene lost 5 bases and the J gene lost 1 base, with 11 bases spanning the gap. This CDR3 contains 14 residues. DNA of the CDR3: TGTGCCAGCAGTGAGGGACGGTGGAACACTGAAGCTTTCTTT. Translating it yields CASSEGRWNTEAFF.

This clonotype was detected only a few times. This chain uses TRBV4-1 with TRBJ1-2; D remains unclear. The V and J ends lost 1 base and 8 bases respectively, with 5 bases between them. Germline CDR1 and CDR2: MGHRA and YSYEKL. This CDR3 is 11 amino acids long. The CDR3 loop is CASSQGRGYTF. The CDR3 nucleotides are TGCGCCAGCAGCCAAGGCCGGGGCTACACCTTC.

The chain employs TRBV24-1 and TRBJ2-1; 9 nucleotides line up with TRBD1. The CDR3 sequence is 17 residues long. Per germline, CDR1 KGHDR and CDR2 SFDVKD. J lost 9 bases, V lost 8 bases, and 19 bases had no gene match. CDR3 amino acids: CATTEGGDRGTHPEQFF. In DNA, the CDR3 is TGTGCCACCACCGAAGGAGGCGACAGGGGGACCCATCCTGAGCAGTTCTTC.

The CDR3 DNA follows: TGTGCCAGCAGCTTAGCGCCCAGGGGTCAGACCCAGTACTTC. It specifies CASSLAPRGQTQYF. This chain joins TRBV7-2 and TRBJ2-5; maybe TRBD1 (6 bases). Deletions cut 0 bases from V and 6 bases from J, with 11 bases between. The CDR3 covers 14 residues. Per germline, CDR1 SGHTA and CDR2 FQGNSA. The full variable domain, its missing parts supplied by reference TRBV7-2 and TRBJ2-5, is GAGVSQSPSNKVTEKGKDVELRCDPISGHTALYWYRQSLGQGLEFLIYFQGNSAPDKSGLPSDRFSAERTGGSVSTLTIQRTQQEDSAVYLCASSLAPRGQTQYFGPGTRLLVL.

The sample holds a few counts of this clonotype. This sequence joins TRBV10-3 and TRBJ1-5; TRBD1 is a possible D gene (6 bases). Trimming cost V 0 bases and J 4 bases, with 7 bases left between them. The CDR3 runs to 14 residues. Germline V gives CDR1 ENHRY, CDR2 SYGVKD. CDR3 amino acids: CAISESRGNQPQHF. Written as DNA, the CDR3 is TGTGCCATCAGTGAGTCAAGGGGGAATCAGCCCCAGCATTTT.